The sequence of this TCR beta chain was determined in a study of T cell responses to AZD1222 COVID-19 vaccine (dated by TCRdb to 2020 to 2023). For the study in its entirety: AZD1222 recipients given second doses at about 4 weeks or at about 12 weeks were pooled, since spike-specific TCR depth and breadth were not found to differ between the two schedules. A total of just over 230 trial participants underwent TCR sequencing, of whom 207 had received two doses of AZD1222 and roughly 26 had received two doses of the MenACWY control vaccine. Trial participants were enrolled by age into 18-55, 56-69 and 70-plus year subgroups, with roughly 150, 30 and 60 TCR-sequenced participants respectively. Results and caveats for the whole study, not just this receptor: After two AZD1222 doses, both the breadth and the depth of spike-specific TCRs were significantly higher than at day 0 and than in MenACWY recipients. Reportedly, close to half of the unique spike-specific TCRs recognized epitopes lying outside the regions that are mutated in the B.1.351 and B.1.1.7 variants. The 56-69-year group was small, and its depth increase did not reach significance, likely because of low power. The whole spike protein was spanned by vaccine-associated CD4 TCRs, and dominant responses were seen in regions 160-218 and 743-854. Because no day 14 peak-response samples were available, the repertoires could be characterized only after the peak T cell response. Most participants were white British and females outnumbered males, and the authors suggested that clonal diversity may have been underestimated. Conclusions about previously exposed vaccinees were limited because only 6 or 7 AZD1222 recipients were SARS-CoV-2 seropositive at baseline.

The CDR3 regions of human TCRbeta chains were subjected to immunosequencing. The published analysis was carried out like this. TCRs in the repertoires were matched against a reference library of SARS-CoV-2-specific TCRs that had been generated with the MIRA antigen-specificity platform. Breadth was defined as the fraction of unique TCRs that were SARS-CoV-2-associated. Depth was defined as the fraction of total T cells that were SARS-CoV-2-associated. Using the MIRA data, each spike-specific TCR was assigned both to the spike region to which the TCR was reactive and to a CD4 or CD8 class. Log10-transformed breadth and depth values were compared by one-way ANOVA with Sidak's multiple comparisons tests. TCRdb provides this immuneACCESS table in a form limited to in-frame rearrangements. Some clones are lacking; in checked studies, under half of them reflect an unresolved V gene, and why the rest are absent is not known. V and J calls and clone size are given by that table; D and trimming were obtained from the DNA. The sample profile shows approximately 190,000 clones; 94% of them were found once. Roughly 9.2% of the sample belongs to the ten largest clones.

The time point label for this specimen denotes: baseline before first vaccination. The vaccinee samples were drawn from two UK trials, COV001 and COV002, one of which was a single-blind randomized controlled phase 2/3 trial testing AZD1222 (ChAdOx1 nCoV-19) in healthy adults. For TCRbeta chain sequencing, PBMC samples were collected from trial participants at day 0 and at day 28 after the second dose. About this clone itself: Its binding antigen is unknown. The record has no base qualities; no much larger clone is one base away.

Trimming takes 7 bases from V and 5 bases from J, and the germline ends sit 5 bases apart. CDR1 and CDR2, per the germline V gene, are SGHAT and FQNNGV. Taken from cysteine to phenylalanine, the CDR3 has 11 residues. Solely the CDR3 DNA is kept, with 33 bases framed from the first base. The TCR comes from an adult in good health. This sample comprised peripheral blood, obtained on day 0 of AZD1222 vaccination. The V and J segments used are TRBV11-2 and TRBJ2-2; the D gene is not confidently resolved. CDR3 region: CASKTTGELFF. The nucleotide sequence reads as follows: TGTGCCAGCAAAACAACCGGGGAGCTGTTTTTT.